This is a list of T cell receptor beta chains from one sample in a study of shared clonotypes between healthy human individuals. Only in-frame clones appear in the TCRdb table, and some are missing; sequencing was by immunoSEQ multiplex PCR. Of more than 900,000 clones listed, more than 75% were seen once; the top ten hold 0.6% to 0.75%. The material sequenced was memory CD4+ T cells from PBMCs. The receptors shown here come from a man between 18 and 29 years old in good health. Some clones in this sample may be carry-over from other donors' samples. Both conserved end residues are trimmed from each CDR3. Each record gives: J gene, V gene, CDR3 protein.

J gene: TRBJ1-5; V gene: TRBV28; CDR3 protein: ASSSTSFGNQPQH
J gene: TRBJ2-1; V gene: TRBV18; CDR3 protein: ASSTSLPREQF
J gene: TRBJ2-1; V gene: TRBV5-6; CDR3 protein: ASRRGTSSYNEQF
J gene: TRBJ1-1; V gene: TRBV7-2; CDR3 protein: ASSTKQGAWTEAF
J gene: TRBJ1-5; V gene: TRBV28; CDR3 protein: ASTVGGGGNQPQH
J gene: TRBJ2-5; V gene: TRBV7-9; CDR3 protein: ASSLGEWGEQY
J gene: TRBJ2-7; V gene: TRBV6-5; CDR3 protein: ASSYLGTASYEQY
J gene: TRBJ1-4; V gene: TRBV29-1; CDR3 protein: SVDKRGGGEKLF
J gene: TRBJ1-2; V gene: TRBV5-4; CDR3 protein: ASSLRSVYGYT
J gene: TRBJ1-1; V gene: TRBV7-9; CDR3 protein: ASGLGTAVEAF
J gene: TRBJ2-1; V gene: TRBV5-1; CDR3 protein: ASSAGGFGLAKNEQF
J gene: TRBJ2-7; V gene: TRBV6-5; CDR3 protein: ASSYSQGRYEQY
J gene: TRBJ1-5; V gene: TRBV28; CDR3 protein: ASSLVGQPQH
J gene: .; V gene: TRBV10-2; CDR3 protein: ASRPGLAGSKYEQY
J gene: TRBJ1-1; V gene: TRBV15; CDR3 protein: ATSTMISEAF
J gene: TRBJ2-7; V gene: TRBV7-2; CDR3 protein: ASSRDRNSEEQY
J gene: TRBJ2-1; V gene: TRBV6-1; CDR3 protein: ASSSGSIINEQF
J gene: TRBJ1-1; V gene: TRBV28; CDR3 protein: ASRAGPMNTEAF
J gene: TRBJ2-6; V gene: TRBV4-3; CDR3 protein: ASTRDRASGANVLT
J gene: TRBJ2-7; V gene: TRBV5-4; CDR3 protein: ASSLVTGNHEQY
J gene: TRBJ2-6; V gene: TRBV5-1; CDR3 protein: ASSFRMSGANVLT
J gene: TRBJ2-3; V gene: TRBV7-9; CDR3 protein: ASSSPASGSYTQY
J gene: TRBJ1-2; V gene: TRBV5-4; CDR3 protein: ASSRDRSYGYT
J gene: TRBJ2-5; V gene: TRBV7-2; CDR3 protein: ASSPGGPREQY
J gene: TRBJ2-2; V gene: TRBV30; CDR3 protein: AWSVSYRLAGAGELF
J gene: TRBJ1-2; V gene: TRBV5-1; CDR3 protein: ASSLASGQPYGYT
J gene: TRBJ2-7; V gene: TRBV10-3; CDR3 protein: AINAPGQGNEQY
J gene: TRBJ2-5; V gene: TRBV6-5; CDR3 protein: ASSSARWAGQETQY
J gene: TRBJ2-1; V gene: TRBV30; CDR3 protein: AWRTSGALQF
J gene: TRBJ1-3; V gene: TRBV18; CDR3 protein: ASSAQSGASSGNTIY
J gene: TRBJ2-1; V gene: TRBV10-1; CDR3 protein: ASSVRRDNEQF
J gene: TRBJ2-2; V gene: TRBV5-1; CDR3 protein: ASSLGSNTGELF
J gene: TRBJ2-7; V gene: TRBV2; CDR3 protein: ASRLDTSYEQY
J gene: TRBJ2-1; V gene: TRBV30; CDR3 protein: AWNDAGANNEQF
J gene: TRBJ1-2; V gene: TRBV19; CDR3 protein: ASMDRGIANYGYT
J gene: TRBJ2-3; V gene: TRBV5-1; CDR3 protein: ASRYLAGAGDTQY
J gene: TRBJ2-1; V gene: TRBV7-3; CDR3 protein: ASSSRTSGRSGDEQF